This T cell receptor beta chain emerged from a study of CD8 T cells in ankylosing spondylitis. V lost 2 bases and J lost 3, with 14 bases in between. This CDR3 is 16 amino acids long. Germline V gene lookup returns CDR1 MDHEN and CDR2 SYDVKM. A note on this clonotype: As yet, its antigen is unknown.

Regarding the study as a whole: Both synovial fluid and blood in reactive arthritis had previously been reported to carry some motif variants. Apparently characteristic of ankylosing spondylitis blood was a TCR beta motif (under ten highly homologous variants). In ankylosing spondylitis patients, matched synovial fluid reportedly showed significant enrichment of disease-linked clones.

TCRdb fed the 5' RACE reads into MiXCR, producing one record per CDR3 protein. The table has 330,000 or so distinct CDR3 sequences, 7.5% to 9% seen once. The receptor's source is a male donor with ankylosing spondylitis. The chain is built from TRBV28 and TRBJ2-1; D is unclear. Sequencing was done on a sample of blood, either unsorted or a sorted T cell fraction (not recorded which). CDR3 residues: CASSLGQLAFYNEQFF. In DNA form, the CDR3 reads TGTGCCAGCAGTTTAGGGCAGCTGGCCTTCTACAATGAGCAGTTCTTC.